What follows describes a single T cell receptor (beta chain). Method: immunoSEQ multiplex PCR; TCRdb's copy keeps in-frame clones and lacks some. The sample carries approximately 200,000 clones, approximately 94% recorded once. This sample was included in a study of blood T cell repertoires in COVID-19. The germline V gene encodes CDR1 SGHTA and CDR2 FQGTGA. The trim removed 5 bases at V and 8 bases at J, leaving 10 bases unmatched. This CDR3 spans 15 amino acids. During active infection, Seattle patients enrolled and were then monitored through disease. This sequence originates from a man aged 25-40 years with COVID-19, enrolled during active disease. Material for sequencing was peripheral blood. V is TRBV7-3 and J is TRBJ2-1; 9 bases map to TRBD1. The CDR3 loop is CASSPRDREVDEQFF. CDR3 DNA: TGTGCCAGCAGCCCCCGGGACAGGGAGGTGGATGAGCAGTTCTTC.